Listed below are T cell receptor beta chains from one sample, sequenced in a study of OX40 agonist ivuxolimab in advanced cancers. Data came from immunoSEQ multiplex PCR; TCRdb stores just in-frame clones and leaves some out. The table records over 15,000 clones, 80% to 90% of them present only once. The sequencing here drew on CD4+ or CD8+ T cells sorted from blood, taken in a trial of the OX40 agonist ivuxolimab. These receptors all stem from an adult with an advanced solid tumor such as melanoma, head and neck, liver or kidney cancer. Each CDR3 is given with its conserved first and last residue. A D gene is named only where the DNA matches it firmly. Expanded clones are given a class, and other clones once, few, many or no size at all.

D: TRBD2; size: NA; J: TRBJ2-2; V: TRBV27; CDR3: CASSLGGGVGELFF; DNA: TGTGCCAGCAGTTTGGGCGGGGGAGTCGGGGAGCTGTTTTTT
D: NA; size: NA; J: TRBJ2-3; V: TRBV11-2; CDR3: CASSLYLAPDTQYF; DNA: TGTGCCAGCAGCTTATATCTCGCCCCAGATACGCAGTATTTT
D: TRBD1; size: NA; J: TRBJ2-7; V: TRBV6-1; CDR3: CASRKTGAGYEQYF; DNA: TGTGCCAGCAGGAAGACAGGGGCCGGGTACGAGCAGTACTTC
D: NA; size: NA; J: TRBJ2-1; V: TRBV15; CDR3: CATSSNNEQFF; DNA: TGTGCCACCAGCAGTAACAATGAGCAGTTCTTC
D: TRBD2; size: NA; J: TRBJ2-7; V: TRBV4-3; CDR3: CASSEGASGVPYEQYF; DNA: TGCGCCAGCAGCGAAGGGGCTAGCGGGGTACCCTACGAGCAGTACTTC
D: TRBD1; size: NA; J: TRBJ1-2; V: TRBV2; CDR3: CARDSGGGRPYGYTF; DNA: TGTGCCAGAGATTCAGGGGGGGGCAGACCTTATGGCTACACCTTC
D: NA; size: NA; J: TRBJ2-2; V: TRBV7-6; CDR3: CASSGNTGELFF; DNA: TGTGCCAGCAGCGGTAACACCGGGGAGCTGTTTTTT
D: NA; size: NA; J: TRBJ1-2; V: TRBV5-5; CDR3: CASSLVGAGGYTF; DNA: TGTGCCAGCAGCTTGGTGGGGGCTGGTGGCTACACCTTC
D: TRBD1; size: NA; J: TRBJ2-7; V: TRBV7-9; CDR3: CASTGDSELYEQYF; DNA: TGTGCCAGCACCGGGGACAGTGAGTTATACGAGCAGTACTTC
D: NA; size: NA; J: TRBJ1-1; V: TRBV7-6; CDR3: CASSLGRGLNTEAFF; DNA: TGTGCCAGCAGCTTAGGGCGAGGATTGAACACTGAAGCTTTCTTT
D: NA; size: once; J: TRBJ1-5; V: TRBV9; CDR3: CASSIGAGFNQPQHF; DNA: TGTGCCAGCAGCATAGGGGCGGGTTTCAATCAGCCCCAGCATTTT
D: TRBD1; size: NA; J: TRBJ1-2; V: TRBV28; CDR3: CASKSQGVRRGYTF; DNA: TGTGCCAGCAAAAGCCAGGGGGTAAGGAGAGGCTACACCTTC
D: NA; size: NA; J: TRBJ1-1; V: TRBV9; CDR3: CASDRDDLNTEAFF; DNA: TGTGCCAGCGATAGGGACGATCTGAACACTGAAGCTTTCTTT
D: NA; size: NA; J: TRBJ2-7; V: TRBV7-9; CDR3: CATQEGGASYEQYF; DNA: TGTGCCACCCAGGAGGGGGGGGCTTCCTACGAGCAGTACTTC
D: TRBD1; size: few; J: TRBJ2-7; V: TRBV10-3; CDR3: CAISESTGGSEQYF; DNA: TGTGCCATCAGTGAGTCAACAGGGGGGAGCGAGCAGTACTTC
D: NA; size: few; J: TRBJ1-1; V: TRBV4-3; CDR3: CASSQDREAFF; DNA: TGCGCCAGCAGCCAAGATAGAGAAGCTTTCTTT
D: NA; size: NA; J: TRBJ2-3; V: TRBV11-2; CDR3: CASFRGGKTDTQYF; DNA: TGTGCCAGCTTCAGGGGGGGGAAGACAGATACGCAGTATTTT
D: NA; size: NA; J: TRBJ2-7; V: TRBV4-1; CDR3: CASSQDYEQYF; DNA: TGCGCCAGCAGCCAAGACTACGAGCAGTACTTC
D: TRBD2; size: NA; J: TRBJ2-7; V: TRBV27; CDR3: CASGESGSPAGGFDEQYF; DNA: TGTGCCAGCGGAGAATCGGGGAGCCCAGCGGGAGGGTTCGACGAGCAGTACTTC
D: TRBD2; size: NA; J: TRBJ2-5; V: TRBV9; CDR3: CASSEVGGVETQYF; DNA: TGTGCCAGCAGCGAAGTGGGAGGGGTGGAGACCCAGTACTTC
D: TRBD2; size: NA; J: TRBJ2-1; V: TRBV27; CDR3: CASSLGLAGNEQFF; DNA: TGTGCCAGCAGTTTAGGACTAGCGGGCAATGAGCAGTTCTTC
D: TRBD1; size: NA; J: TRBJ2-1; V: TRBV13; CDR3: CASSLQGESSSYNEQFF; DNA: TGTGCCAGCAGCCTCCAGGGGGAATCGAGCTCCTACAATGAGCAGTTCTTC
D: NA; size: NA; J: TRBJ2-1; V: TRBV19; CDR3: CASSIGPEGNEQFF; DNA: TGTGCCAGCTCGATCGGCCCGGAGGGCAATGAGCAGTTCTTC
D: NA; size: few; J: TRBJ2-7; V: TRBV7-8; CDR3: CASSLAAGAEQYF; DNA: TGTGCCAGCAGCTTAGCGGCAGGGGCCGAGCAGTACTTC
D: NA; size: NA; J: TRBJ2-7; V: TRBV29-1; CDR3: CSVAPAGYEQYF; DNA: TGCAGCGTTGCCCCGGCAGGGTACGAGCAGTACTTC
D: NA; size: NA; J: TRBJ1-6; V: TRBV2; CDR3: CASDRSRSPLHF; DNA: TGTGCCAGTGACCGGTCTAGATCACCCCTCCACTTT
D: NA; size: NA; J: TRBJ2-5; V: TRBV13; CDR3: CASSYRWETQYF; DNA: TGTGCCAGCAGCTACCGTTGGGAGACCCAGTACTTC
D: NA; size: NA; J: TRBJ2-1; V: TRBV9; CDR3: CASSRGPYQFF; DNA: TGTGCCAGCAGTCGGGGGCCCTATCAGTTCTTC
D: NA; size: NA; J: TRBJ1-6; V: TRBV6-5; CDR3: CASSYWTGEANSPLHF; DNA: TGTGCCAGCAGTTACTGGACGGGAGAAGCCAATTCACCCCTCCACTTT
D: TRBD2; size: NA; J: TRBJ2-7; V: TRBV28; CDR3: CASSSRLAGGIYEQYF; DNA: TGTGCCAGCAGTTCCCGACTAGCGGGAGGCATCTACGAGCAGTACTTC
D: TRBD2; size: NA; J: TRBJ2-1; V: TRBV28; CDR3: CASTVSGGRYNEQFF; DNA: TGTGCCAGCACCGTATCGGGGGGGCGCTACAATGAGCAGTTCTTC
D: NA; size: NA; J: TRBJ2-1; V: TRBV11-2; CDR3: CASSPGPGLTNEQFF; DNA: TGTGCCAGCAGTCCCGGCCCGGGACTTACAAATGAGCAGTTCTTC
D: NA; size: NA; J: TRBJ1-1; V: TRBV7-3; CDR3: CASSFYGNTEAFF; DNA: TGTGCCAGCAGCTTTTACGGGAACACTGAAGCTTTCTTT
D: TRBD1; size: NA; J: TRBJ2-7; V: TRBV7-2; CDR3: CASSKRQGAAWEQYF; DNA: TGTGCCAGCAGCAAACGACAGGGAGCAGCGTGGGAGCAGTACTTC
D: NA; size: NA; J: TRBJ2-2; V: TRBV6-6; CDR3: CASITGRTGELFF; DNA: TGTGCCAGCATTACAGGGCGCACCGGGGAGCTGTTTTTT
D: NA; size: few; J: TRBJ2-1; V: TRBV28; CDR3: CASSLSGEQFF; DNA: TGTGCCAGCAGTTTAAGTGGGGAGCAGTTCTTC
D: TRBD1; size: NA; J: TRBJ2-3; V: TRBV29-1; CDR3: CSVAGGLGTDTQYF; DNA: TGCAGCGTGGCAGGGGGCCTGGGCACAGATACGCAGTATTTT
D: NA; size: few; J: TRBJ2-2; V: TRBV5-4; CDR3: CAAREFRNTGELFF; DNA: TGTGCCGCCAGGGAATTCCGGAACACCGGGGAGCTGTTTTTT
D: TRBD1; size: NA; J: TRBJ1-2; V: TRBV27; CDR3: CASSKGTAVNYGYTF; DNA: TGTGCCAGCAGCAAAGGGACAGCTGTTAACTATGGCTACACCTTC
D: TRBD2; size: NA; J: TRBJ2-5; V: TRBV9; CDR3: CASSVLSGGFQETQYF; DNA: TGTGCCAGCAGCGTACTCTCGGGAGGATTTCAAGAGACCCAGTACTTC
D: NA; size: NA; J: TRBJ1-5; V: TRBV28; CDR3: CASQTGKNVDQPQHF; DNA: TGTGCCAGCCAAACAGGGAAGAATGTTGATCAGCCCCAGCATTTT
D: NA; size: NA; J: TRBJ2-7; V: TRBV21-1; CDR3: CASSKLLAPTTREQYF; DNA: TGTGCCAGCAGCAAACTACTAGCGCCAACCACTCGGGAGCAGTACTTC
D: NA; size: NA; J: TRBJ2-2; V: TRBV7-9; CDR3: CASSTFGGELFF; DNA: TGTGCCAGCAGCACCTTCGGCGGGGAGCTGTTTTTT
D: NA; size: NA; J: TRBJ1-5; V: TRBV21-1; CDR3: CASSPREPYSNQPQHF; DNA: TGTGCCAGCAGCCCCAGAGAACCCTATAGCAATCAGCCCCAGCATTTT
D: TRBD1; size: NA; J: TRBJ2-2; V: TRBV6-4; CDR3: CASSDSQGADTGELFF; DNA: TGTGCCAGCAGTGACTCGCAGGGGGCAGACACCGGGGAGCTGTTTTTT
D: TRBD2; size: NA; J: TRBJ2-1; V: TRBV9; CDR3: CASSDHLSETSGGIYNEQFF; DNA: TGTGCCAGCAGCGACCACCTCTCAGAGACTAGCGGGGGAATCTACAATGAGCAGTTCTTC
D: TRBD1; size: NA; J: TRBJ1-2; V: TRBV4-1; CDR3: CASSQEDRVLSSGGYTF; DNA: TGCGCCAGCAGCCAAGAAGACAGGGTCCTCTCGAGCGGTGGCTACACCTTC
D: TRBD1; size: NA; J: TRBJ2-7; V: TRBV30; CDR3: CAWSTAGTGYYEQYF; DNA: TGTGCCTGGAGTACAGCCGGGACAGGCTACTACGAGCAGTACTTC
D: NA; size: medium-sized; J: TRBJ1-5; V: TRBV18; CDR3: CASSTGSNQPQHF; DNA: TGTGCCAGCTCTACGGGTAGCAATCAGCCCCAGCATTTT
D: NA; size: NA; J: TRBJ1-4; V: TRBV7-6; CDR3: CASSLASEEKLFF; DNA: TGTGCCAGCAGCTTAGCGTCAGAAGAAAAACTGTTTTTT
D: NA; size: NA; J: TRBJ1-6; V: TRBV5-4; CDR3: CASSSRVINSPLHF; DNA: TGTGCCAGCAGCTCCAGGGTTATTAATTCACCCCTCCACTTT
D: NA; size: few; J: TRBJ2-1; V: TRBV27; CDR3: CASQPGITYNEQFF; DNA: TGTGCCTCTCAGCCGGGGATAACCTACAATGAGCAGTTCTTC
D: TRBD1; size: NA; J: TRBJ1-1; V: TRBV9; CDR3: CASSGQGTEAFF; DNA: TGTGCCAGCAGCGGACAGGGCACTGAAGCTTTCTTT